One and the same sample provided the 30 T cell receptor beta chains below, sequenced in a study of CD4 and CD8 cells across lung adenocarcinoma regions. TCRdb re-called the PCR reads with MiXCR, one entry per CDR3 protein. The sample gives some 20,000 distinct CDR3 sequences, 45% to 55% of which show up once; roughly a fifth is in the top ten. Source material: CD4+ T cells from the margin of a lung tumor. These receptors all come from a male donor with lung adenocarcinoma. The CD4 and CD8 labels of this study may be unreliable.

As to this clonotype: Sequence at one end of the junction differs from germline and may be a read error. CDR3 protein: CAGNGGPGQETQYF. For the CDR3, the DNA is TGTGCGGGGAACGGGGGCCCAGGGCAAGAGACCCAGTATTTC. The V call is TRBV6-1, the J call TRBJ2-5, with D possibly being TRBD1 or TRBD2 (6 bases each). The CDR3 extends over 14 amino acids. Germline V CDR1 and CDR2: MNHNS, SASEGT.

In regard to this clonotype: A read error may be the cause here, since a much bigger clone is one base away. The chain joins TRBV11-1 to TRBJ2-3, with D perhaps assigned TRBD1 or TRBD2 (5 bases each). This CDR3 region has 14 residues. Germline V gene lookup returns CDR1 SGHAT and CDR2 FQDESV (reference sequence). Trimming removed 1 base at V and 6 bases at J, with 11 bases between. CDR3 protein: CASSLVGPRDTQYF. CDR3 coding DNA: TGTGCCAGCAGCTTAGTGGGACCTCGGGATACGCAGTATTTT.

As concerns this clonotype: A read error may produce the germline difference seen at one junction end. This chain links TRBV12-3 or TRBV12-4 with TRBJ2-1; possibly TRBD1 or TRBD2 for D (5 bases each). CDR3 length equals 14 residues. CDR3 DNA: TGTGCGGGCAGTCGGGGCCGTGACCAAGATACCCAGTATTTC. This sequence encodes CAGSRGRDQDTQYF.

Details on this clonotype: A clone one base away is much larger, so this may be a read error. The V gene is TRBV6-5, the J gene TRBJ2-1; 10 positions match TRBD2. CDR1 and CDR2 from the germline V gene are MNHEY and SVGAGI. The CDR3 is 15 residues long. The CDR3 DNA reads as TGTGCCAGCAGTTTAGCGGGAGGCGGCTACAATGAGCAGCTCTTC. This gives the protein CASSLAGGGYNEQLF.

This clonotype was counted ten times or more. The rearrangement links TRBV7-2 to TRBJ2-6; D is tentatively TRBD1 or TRBD2 (5 bases each). The CDR3 contains 15 residues. V was pared by 1 base and J by 1 base, with 5 bases between. Germline CDR1 and CDR2: SGHTA and FQGNSA. The CDR3 bases are TGTGCCAGCAGCTTAGGGGGGTCTGGGGCCAACGTCCTGACTTTC. It yields the protein CASSLGGSGANVLTF. Combining the CDR3 with reference TRBV7-2 and TRBJ2-6 gives the whole variable domain GAGVSQSPSNKVTEKGKDVELRCDPISGHTALYWYRQSLGQGLEFLIYFQGNSAPDKSGLPSDRFSAERTGGSVSTLTIQRTQQEDSAVYLCASSLGGSGANVLTFGAGSRLTVL.

This clonotype was picked up many times. The chain recombines TRBV12-3 or TRBV12-4 with TRBJ2-1; TRBD2 is a possible D gene (7 bases). With 5 bases removed from V and 3 bases from J, the gap between germline ends came to 14 bases. This CDR3 spans 15 amino acids. The CDR3, as DNA: TGTGCCAGCAGTGGGGGGAGGGGGTACTACAATGAGCAGTTCTTC. It translates to CASSGGRGYYNEQFF.

This clonotype showed up many times. The CDR3 region is CSAPPGGTSGDLDYNEQFF. The CDR3 DNA reads TGCAGTGCTCCCCCGGGGGGGACTAGCGGCGATCTCGACTACAATGAGCAGTTCTTC. The chain employs TRBV20-1 and TRBJ2-1, with 11 bases lining up with TRBD2. Germline CDR1 and CDR2: DFQATT and SNEGSKA (reference sequence). V lost 5 bases and J lost 3; bases outside the gene matches: 18. CDR3 length equals 19 residues.

This chain connects TRBV28 to TRBJ2-5; TRBD2 might be the D (6 bases). Trimming removed 3 bases from V and 0 bases from J, with 8 bases in between. The germline gives CDR1 MDHEN, CDR2 SYDVKM. The CDR3 covers 14 residues. The CDR3 nucleotides are TGTGCCAGCAGTTTGCGGGGTTACCAAGAGACCCAGTACTTC. Translating it yields CASSLRGYQETQYF.

V gene TRBV7-9 combines with J gene TRBJ1-4; no definite D call. Trimming took off 5 bases at V and 8 bases at J, with 9 bases between the two ends. The CDR3 runs 12 residues. Germline loops: CDR1 SEHNR, CDR2 FQNEAQ (reference sequence). CDR3 sequence reads: CASSPQEEKLFF. CDR3 coding DNA: TGTGCCAGCAGCCCTCAGGAAGAAAAACTGTTTTTT.

The V and J genes are TRBV5-1 and TRBJ2-3; 7 nucleotides align to TRBD1. CDR1 SGHRS and CDR2 YFSETQ come from the germline V gene. The CDR3 length is 14 residues. V lost 3 bases to trimming and J lost 6 bases; unmatched junction nucleotides: 7. As DNA, the CDR3 is TGCGCCAGCAGCTCTTGGACAGGTGTGGATACGCAGTATTTT. It translates to CASSSWTGVDTQYF.

In this sample, this clonotype is medium-sized (0.01 to 0.1%). The chain couples TRBV6-1 to TRBJ2-1; TRBD1 matches 7 bases. Germline V gives CDR1 MNHNS, CDR2 SASEGT. There are 15 residues in the CDR3. V lost 0 bases to trimming and J lost 4 bases; unmatched junction nucleotides: 3. CDR3 nucleotide sequence: TGTGCCAGCAGTGAAGCGGGGACAGATTACAATGAGCAGTTCTTC. Translating gives CASSEAGTDYNEQFF.

The chain couples TRBV27 to TRBJ2-3; D uncertain. This CDR3 has 13 residues. Germline V lookup: CDR1 MNHEY, CDR2 SMNVEV (reference sequence). The V and J ends lost 2 bases and 5 bases respectively, with 8 bases between them. In DNA, the CDR3 is TGTGCCAGCAGTTTAAAAGCCGAAGATACGCAGTATTTT. This encodes CASSLKAEDTQYF.

The chain couples TRBV6-5 to TRBJ2-1, with TRBD2 as a possible D gene (5 bases). The germline CDR1 and CDR2 sequences are MNHEY and SVGAGI. Trimming took 0 bases from V and 4 from J, leaving 16 bases between them. The CDR3 is 17 residues long. DNA of the CDR3: TGTGCCAGCAGTTACTCGCCGGTGAGCGGTACTTACAATGAGCAGTTCTTC. Translation: CASSYSPVSGTYNEQFF.

This clonotype showed up just a few times. The V gene is TRBV20-1, the J gene TRBJ1-2; D is undetermined. The CDR3 runs 12 residues. The germline V and J ends were trimmed by 5 bases and 7 bases, with 14 bases remaining between them. CDR1 and CDR2 from the germline V gene are DFQATT and SNEGSKA (reference sequence). For the CDR3, the DNA is TGCAGTGCTCCGCCCTCCGTGGGTGGCTACACCTTC. Encoded protein: CSAPPSVGGYTF.

This clonotype was seen at least ten times. The gene calls are TRBV7-2 and TRBJ1-2, with D perhaps matching TRBD1 (6 bases). Per the germline V gene, CDR1 is SGHTA and CDR2 is FQGNSA. V was cut by 5 bases and J by 1 base, with 8 bases left in between. The CDR3 runs 13 residues. The CDR3, as DNA: TGTGCCAGCAGCCCGGACAGTAACTATGGCTACACCTTC. Its translation: CASSPDSNYGYTF.

The rearrangement joins TRBV6-5 to TRBJ2-1; tentatively, D is TRBD1 or TRBD2 (5 bases each). The CDR3 is made up of 15 amino acids. V lost 0 bases and J lost 4, with 10 bases in between. Germline V gene lookup returns CDR1 MNHEY and CDR2 SVGAGI. CDR3: CASSYSGPVYNEQFF. The CDR3 nucleotides read TGTGCCAGCAGTTACTCGGGACCCGTGTACAATGAGCAGTTCTTC.

The chain carries TRBV7-2 and TRBJ2-5, with D uncertain. The assigned J gene may be wrong: the sequence end matches TRBJ2-7 better. The CDR3 sequence is 14 residues long. In germline, CDR1 is SGHTA, CDR2 FQGNSA. CDR3 coding DNA: TGTGCCAGCAGCTTAGTTGTGGGCAAGTACGAGCAGTACTTC. It is translated as CASSLVVGKYEQYF.

The V call is TRBV10-3, the J call TRBJ1-1, with a weak D call TRBD1 (6 bases). V was trimmed by 10 bases and J by 5 bases, leaving 11 bases between them. Germline V gives CDR1 ENHRY, CDR2 SYGVKD. There are 11 residues in the CDR3. The CDR3 is CATARGTEAFF. In DNA form, the CDR3 reads TGTGCCACCGCAAGGGGGACTGAAGCTTTCTTT.

The gene calls are TRBV27 and TRBJ2-5; maybe TRBD2 (6 bases). Germline V gene lookup returns CDR1 MNHEY and CDR2 SMNVEV (reference sequence). The CDR3 is 13 amino acids. The ends were cut back, 5 bases at V and 4 bases at J, with 11 bases in the middle. CDR3 nucleotides: TGTGCCAGCAGTCCGGGGGACGCAGAGACCCAGTACTTC. It yields the protein CASSPGDAETQYF.

A few counts support this clonotype. Since the CDR3 does not end with the conserved phenylalanine or tryptophan, this likely comes from a read error. It is unclear where the CDR3 begins or ends on the DNA, so no DNA is shown, and the CDR3 is as TCRdb lists it. V and J are TRBV22-1 and TRBJ2-4; TRBD1, the D gene given by the table, was not confirmed from the DNA. TRBV22-1 is shown as a pseudogene. The CDR3 length is 13 residues, termini included. CDR3 protein: CPGPGVSLFPYGA.

This clonotype was counted ten times or more. V gene TRBV6-1 combines with J gene TRBJ1-2, with D unresolved. The V gene lost 5 bases and the J gene lost 0 bases, with 13 bases spanning the gap. Germline values: CDR1 MNHNS, CDR2 SASEGT. CDR3 size: 15 residues. DNA for the CDR3: TGTGCCAGCAGTCAGCAAAGGACGTCTAACTATGGCTACACCTTC. It yields the protein CASSQQRTSNYGYTF.

The chain recombines TRBV15 with TRBJ2-4; the D is unclear. Germline lookup yields CDR1 LNHNV and CDR2 YYDKDF (reference sequence). The CDR3 runs to 12 residues. V lost 3 bases and J 7 bases, leaving 7 bases between the germline ends. The CDR3 reads CATSRALNIQYF. The CDR3 bases are TGTGCCACCAGCAGGGCGTTGAACATTCAGTACTTC.

The gene calls are TRBV6-4 and TRBJ2-4, with TRBD2 as a possible D gene (6 bases). Germline CDR1 reads MRHNA; CDR2 reads SNTAGT. This CDR3 has 15 residues. Trimming cost V 2 bases and J 8 bases, with 16 bases left between them. CDR3 sequence: CASSDGLGGTDIQYF. CDR3 nucleotides: TGTGCCAGCAGTGACGGGCTGGGAGGCACAGACATTCAGTACTTC.

This clonotype was seen a handful of times. The rearrangement links TRBV20-1 to TRBJ2-4; TRBD1 might be the D (7 bases). The CDR3 spans 13 residues. Trimming shortened V by 7 bases and J by 4 bases, and 14 bases separated the two germline ends. Germline V gene lookup returns CDR1 DFQATT and CDR2 SNEGSKA (reference sequence). In DNA form, the CDR3 reads TGCAGTGGCCAGGGGGGAAATAAAAACATTCAGTACTTC. Translated, it gives CSGQGGNKNIQYF.

The chain couples TRBV7-2 to TRBJ1-5; no clear D. This CDR3 is 13 amino acids long. V was trimmed by 1 base and J by 4 bases, leaving 5 bases between them. CDR1 SGHTA and CDR2 FQGNSA come from the germline V gene. CDR3 protein: CASSLGHNQPQHF. The CDR3 coding sequence is TGTGCCAGCAGCTTAGGACATAATCAGCCCCAGCATTTT.

The chain joins TRBV6-1 to TRBJ2-1, with D maybe TRBD2 (6 bases). The CDR3 extends over 14 amino acids. Looked up from germline, CDR1 is MNHNS and CDR2 is SASEGT. Trimming left V 9 bases short and J 1 base short, with 13 bases between. The CDR3 coding sequence is TGTGCCAGTATCAGGGCGGGGTCCTACAATGAGCAGTTCTTC. It encodes CASIRAGSYNEQFF.

About this clonotype: An end of the junction differs from the germline gene, which may be a read error. This chain connects TRBV5-1 to TRBJ1-4; D is perhaps TRBD1 (6 bases). Germline V lookup: CDR1 SGHRS, CDR2 YFSETQ. The CDR3 runs 19 residues. The CDR3 nucleotides read TGCGCCAGCACCTTGTCCTCCCTAGGGGGGCGCCTGAGACACGAAAAACTGTTTTTT. It yields the protein CASTLSSLGGRLRHEKLFF.

This clonotype was recorded at least ten times. Here the CDR3 DNA reads TGTGCCAGCAGCCAAGACCTGACGGACGAGGGCTACACCTTC. This codes for CASSQDLTDEGYTF. This chain joins TRBV3-1 and TRBJ1-2; D is ambiguous. The CDR3 length is 14 residues. V was shortened by 0 bases and J by 8 bases, with 13 bases between the two germline ends. Germline CDR1 is LGHDT and CDR2 is YNNKEL (reference sequence).

This chain uses TRBV6-1 with TRBJ2-3; tentative D call: TRBD2 (7 bases). The J call is in doubt because the DNA end fits TRBJ2-7 better. Germline CDR1 reads MNHNS; CDR2 reads SASEGT. The CDR3 consists of 17 residues. The CDR3 DNA follows: TGTGCCAGCAAGAGGGGGGGCGCGAGCTGTGACACAGATACGCAGTACTTC. Residues: CASKRGGASCDTDTQYF.

The chain couples TRBV6-5 to TRBJ2-3, with D possibly TRBD2 on 6 matching bases. The CDR3 has 16 residues. In germline, CDR1 is MNHEY, CDR2 SVGAGI. V lost 0 bases and J lost 2, with 12 bases in between. The CDR3 loop reads CASSYSLAEFTDTQYF. In DNA form, the CDR3 reads TGTGCCAGCAGTTACTCATTAGCGGAGTTCACAGATACGCAGTATTTT.